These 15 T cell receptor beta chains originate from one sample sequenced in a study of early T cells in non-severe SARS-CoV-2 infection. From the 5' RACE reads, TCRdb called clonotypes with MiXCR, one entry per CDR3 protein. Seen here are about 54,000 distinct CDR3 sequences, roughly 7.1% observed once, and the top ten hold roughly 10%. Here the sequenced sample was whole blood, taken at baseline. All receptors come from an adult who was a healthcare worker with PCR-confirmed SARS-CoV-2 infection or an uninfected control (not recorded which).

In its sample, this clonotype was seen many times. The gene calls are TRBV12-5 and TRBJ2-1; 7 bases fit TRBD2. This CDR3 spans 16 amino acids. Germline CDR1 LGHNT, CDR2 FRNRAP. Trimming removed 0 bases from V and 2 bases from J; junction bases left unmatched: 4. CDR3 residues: CASGLVLAGAYNEQFF. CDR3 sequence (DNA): TGTGCTAGTGGTTTGGTACTGGCGGGGGCCTACAATGAGCAGTTCTTC. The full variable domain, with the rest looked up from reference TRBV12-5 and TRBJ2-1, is DARVTQTPRHKVTEMGQEVTMRCQPILGHNTVFWYRQTMMQGLELLAYFRNRAPLDDSGMPKDRFSAEMPDATLATLKIQPSEPRDSAVYFCASGLVLAGAYNEQFFGPGTRLTVL.

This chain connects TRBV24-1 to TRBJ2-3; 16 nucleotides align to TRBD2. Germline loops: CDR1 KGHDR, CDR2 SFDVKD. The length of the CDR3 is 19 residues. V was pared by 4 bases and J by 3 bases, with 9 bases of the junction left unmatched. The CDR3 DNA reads TGTGCCACCAGTGACTTGGGACTAGCGGGAGGGCCGACGACAGATACGCAGTATTTT. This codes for CATSDLGLAGGPTTDTQYF.

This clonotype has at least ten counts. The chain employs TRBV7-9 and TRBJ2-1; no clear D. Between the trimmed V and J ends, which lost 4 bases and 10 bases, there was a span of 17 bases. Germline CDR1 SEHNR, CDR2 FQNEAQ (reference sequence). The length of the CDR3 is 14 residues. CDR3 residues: CASSSLVGPREQFF. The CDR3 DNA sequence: TGTGCCAGCAGCTCGCTAGTCGGACCAAGAGAGCAGTTCTTC.

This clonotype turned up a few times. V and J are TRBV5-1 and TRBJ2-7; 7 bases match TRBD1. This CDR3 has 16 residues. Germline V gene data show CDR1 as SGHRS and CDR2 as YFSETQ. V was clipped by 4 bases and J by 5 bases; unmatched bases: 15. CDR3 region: CASSGRAQGKGNEQYF. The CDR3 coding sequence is TGCGCCAGCAGCGGAAGGGCACAGGGGAAGGGGAACGAGCAGTACTTC.

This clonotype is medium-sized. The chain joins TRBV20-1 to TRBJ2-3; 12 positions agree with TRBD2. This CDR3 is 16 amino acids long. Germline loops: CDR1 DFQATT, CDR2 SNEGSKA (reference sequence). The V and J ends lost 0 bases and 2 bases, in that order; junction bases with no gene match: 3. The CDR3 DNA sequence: TGCAGTGCTAGAGAACCTAGCGGGAGGGACACAGATACGCAGTATTTT. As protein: CSAREPSGRDTDTQYF.

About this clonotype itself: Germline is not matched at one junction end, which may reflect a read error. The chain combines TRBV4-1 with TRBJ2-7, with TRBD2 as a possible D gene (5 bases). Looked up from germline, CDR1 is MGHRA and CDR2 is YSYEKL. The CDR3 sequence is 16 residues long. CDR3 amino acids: CASSALLSVTAYEQYF. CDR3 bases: TGCGCCAGCAGCGCCCTACTTAGCGTTACCGCCTACGAGCAGTACTTT.

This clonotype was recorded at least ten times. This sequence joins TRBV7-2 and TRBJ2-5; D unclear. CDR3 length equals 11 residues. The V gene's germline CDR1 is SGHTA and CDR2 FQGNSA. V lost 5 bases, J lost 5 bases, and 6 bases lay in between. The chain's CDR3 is CASSPGETQYF. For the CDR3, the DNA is TGTGCCAGCAGCCCCGGGGAGACCCAGTACTTC.

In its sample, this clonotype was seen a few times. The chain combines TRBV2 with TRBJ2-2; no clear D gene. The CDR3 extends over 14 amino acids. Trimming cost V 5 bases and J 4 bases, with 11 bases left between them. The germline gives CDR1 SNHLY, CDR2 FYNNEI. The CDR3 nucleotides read TGTGCCAGCAGTCCTAATCTGGGCACCGGGGAGCTGTTTTTT. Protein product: CASSPNLGTGELFF.

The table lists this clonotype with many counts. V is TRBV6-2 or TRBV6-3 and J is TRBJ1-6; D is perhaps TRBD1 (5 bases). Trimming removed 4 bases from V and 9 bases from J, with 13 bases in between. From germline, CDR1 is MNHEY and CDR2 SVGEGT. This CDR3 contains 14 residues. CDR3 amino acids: CASSSGQGASPLHF. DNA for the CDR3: TGTGCCAGCAGTTCCGGACAAGGAGCTTCACCCCTCCACTTT.

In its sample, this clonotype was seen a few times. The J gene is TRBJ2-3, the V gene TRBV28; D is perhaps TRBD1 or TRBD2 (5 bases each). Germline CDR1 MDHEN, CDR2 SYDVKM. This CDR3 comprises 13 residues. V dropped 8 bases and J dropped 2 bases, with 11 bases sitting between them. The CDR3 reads CASGGSLTDTQYF. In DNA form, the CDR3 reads TGTGCCAGCGGGGGAAGCCTCACAGATACGCAGTATTTT.

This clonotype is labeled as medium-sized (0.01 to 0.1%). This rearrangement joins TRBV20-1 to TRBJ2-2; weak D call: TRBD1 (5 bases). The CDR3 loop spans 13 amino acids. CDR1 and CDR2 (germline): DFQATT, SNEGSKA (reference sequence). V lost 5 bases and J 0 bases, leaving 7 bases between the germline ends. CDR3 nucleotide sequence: TGCAGTGCTCAGGGTGCGAACACCGGGGAGCTGTTTTTT. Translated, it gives CSAQGANTGELFF.

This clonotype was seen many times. CDR3 in amino acids: CASSQKWLAGYNEQFF. DNA for the CDR3: TGTGCCAGCAGCCAGAAGTGGCTAGCGGGTTACAATGAGCAGTTCTTC. The V and J genes are TRBV14 and TRBJ2-1; 8 nucleotides line up with TRBD2. Germline V gene sequence: CDR1 SGHDN, CDR2 FVKESK. Unmatched junction bases numbered 8, after V lost 3 bases and J lost 4 bases. The CDR3 is made up of 16 amino acids.

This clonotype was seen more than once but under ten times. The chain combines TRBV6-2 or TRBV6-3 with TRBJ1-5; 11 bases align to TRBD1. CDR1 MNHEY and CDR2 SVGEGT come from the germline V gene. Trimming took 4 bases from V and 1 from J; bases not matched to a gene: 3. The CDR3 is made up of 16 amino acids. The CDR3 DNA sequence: TGTGCCAGCAGTTTTTGGACAGGGGGCAGCAATCAGCCCCAGCATTTT. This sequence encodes CASSFWTGGSNQPQHF.

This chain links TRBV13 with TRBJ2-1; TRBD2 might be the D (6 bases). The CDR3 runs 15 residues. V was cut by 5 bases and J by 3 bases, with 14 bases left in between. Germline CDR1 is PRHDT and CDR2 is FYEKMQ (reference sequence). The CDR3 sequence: CASSPRGRYYNEQFF. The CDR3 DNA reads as TGTGCCAGCAGCCCGCGGGGACGGTACTACAATGAGCAGTTCTTC.

This CDR3 reads CASSVQVFGDTQYF. CDR3 coding DNA: TGTGCCAGCAGCGTACAGGTGTTCGGAGATACGCAGTATTTT. The chain links TRBV5-5 to TRBJ2-3, with D possibly TRBD1 on 5 matching bases. The CDR3 covers 14 residues. The V and J ends lost 4 bases and 5 bases respectively, with 14 bases between them. Germline V CDR1 and CDR2: SGHKS, YYEKEE (reference sequence).